A selection of T cell receptor beta chains follows, all from one sample in a study of blood T cell repertoires in COVID-19. Sequencing was performed with immunoSEQ multiplex PCR; in TCRdb, only in-frame clones are kept and a portion is missing. The sample includes a few hundred thousand clones, approximately 88% seen only once; the top ten take approximately 1.8%. The material sequenced was PBMCs or T cells enriched from blood (not recorded which). The receptors stem from a woman between 40 and 50 years old who had recovered from COVID-19. Each CDR3 is given with its conserved first and last residue. Fields, in order: J gene, V gene, D gene, clone size, CDR3 protein, CDR3 DNA. The D gene is left open where the match is weak. A row's size may be missing; if present it is once, few, many or a size class.

J gene: TRBJ2-4
V gene: TRBV19
D gene: TRBD2
clone size: .
CDR3 protein: CASGRALNIQYF
CDR3 DNA: TGTGCTTCTGGGAGGGCCTTAAACATTCAGTACTTC

J gene: TRBJ1-4
V gene: TRBV6-6
D gene: .
clone size: .
CDR3 protein: CASSYGTNRNEKLFF
CDR3 DNA: TGTGCCAGCAGTTATGGGACAAACAGAAATGAAAAACTGTTTTTT

J gene: TRBJ1-2
V gene: TRBV7-9
D gene: TRBD1
clone size: .
CDR3 protein: CASSLGQGTGGRGYTF
CDR3 DNA: TGTGCCAGCAGCTTAGGACAAGGGACAGGGGGCCGTGGCTACACCTTC

J gene: TRBJ1-2
V gene: TRBV29-1
D gene: .
clone size: .
CDR3 protein: CSVHTGNYGYTF
CDR3 DNA: TGCAGCGTCCACACAGGGAACTATGGCTACACCTTC

J gene: TRBJ1-1
V gene: TRBV7-9
D gene: .
clone size: .
CDR3 protein: CASSLSPRGFGTEAFF
CDR3 DNA: TGTGCCAGCAGCTTATCCCCCAGGGGCTTCGGCACTGAAGCTTTCTTT

J gene: TRBJ2-5
V gene: TRBV27
D gene: .
clone size: .
CDR3 protein: CASSPATQGTETQYF
CDR3 DNA: TGTGCCAGCAGTCCCGCGACGCAGGGTACGGAGACCCAGTACTTC

J gene: TRBJ1-5
V gene: TRBV6-2/TRBV6-3
D gene: TRBD1
clone size: .
CDR3 protein: CASSVGQLYSNQPQHF
CDR3 DNA: TGTGCCAGCAGCGTGGGACAGCTATATAGCAATCAGCCCCAGCATTTT

J gene: TRBJ2-7
V gene: TRBV7-2
D gene: .
clone size: .
CDR3 protein: CASSLVEWGREQYF
CDR3 DNA: TGTGCCAGCAGCTTAGTGGAGTGGGGGCGGGAGCAGTACTTC

J gene: TRBJ2-7
V gene: TRBV5-4
D gene: .
clone size: .
CDR3 protein: CASSLAGGPVSYEQYF
CDR3 DNA: TGTGCCAGCAGCTTGGCTGGCGGCCCGGTCTCCTACGAGCAGTACTTC

J gene: TRBJ2-7
V gene: TRBV9
D gene: TRBD1
clone size: .
CDR3 protein: CASSRTTGTGDGYEQYF
CDR3 DNA: TGTGCCAGCAGTCGTACCACCGGGACAGGGGACGGCTACGAGCAGTACTTC

J gene: TRBJ2-5
V gene: TRBV19
D gene: .
clone size: .
CDR3 protein: CASRSRGETQYF
CDR3 DNA: TGTGCCAGTAGGAGCAGGGGAGAGACCCAGTACTTC

J gene: TRBJ2-7
V gene: TRBV27
D gene: .
clone size: .
CDR3 protein: CASSLSVAGALVEQYF
CDR3 DNA: TGTGCCAGCAGTTTATCGGTCGCGGGGGCCCTCGTCGAGCAGTACTTC

J gene: TRBJ2-2
V gene: TRBV7-9
D gene: .
clone size: .
CDR3 protein: CASRSGSNTGELFF
CDR3 DNA: TGTGCCAGCAGGTCAGGGTCGAACACCGGGGAGCTGTTTTTT

J gene: TRBJ2-3
V gene: TRBV5-1
D gene: .
clone size: .
CDR3 protein: CASSLGSGGDTQYF
CDR3 DNA: TGCGCCAGCAGCTTGGGTTCAGGGGGGGATACGCAGTATTTT

J gene: TRBJ1-1
V gene: TRBV7-9
D gene: TRBD1
clone size: .
CDR3 protein: CASSGPRGFRNTEAFF
CDR3 DNA: TGTGCCAGCAGCGGGCCCAGGGGGTTTAGGAACACTGAAGCTTTCTTT

J gene: TRBJ1-1
V gene: TRBV7-6
D gene: .
clone size: .
CDR3 protein: CASSLYDRPMNTEAFF
CDR3 DNA: TGTGCCAGCAGCTTATACGACAGGCCCATGAACACTGAAGCTTTCTTT

J gene: TRBJ2-7
V gene: TRBV6-6
D gene: TRBD1
clone size: .
CDR3 protein: CASSYFPGQGEDEQYF
CDR3 DNA: TGTGCCAGCAGTTATTTTCCGGGACAGGGGGAGGACGAGCAGTACTTC

J gene: TRBJ2-7
V gene: TRBV2
D gene: .
clone size: .
CDR3 protein: CASNRQVAYEQYF
CDR3 DNA: TGTGCCAGCAACAGGCAGGTGGCGTACGAGCAGTACTTC

J gene: TRBJ1-1
V gene: TRBV25-1
D gene: .
clone size: .
CDR3 protein: CASTRTASTEAFF
CDR3 DNA: TGTGCCAGCACCAGGACAGCCAGCACTGAAGCTTTCTTT

J gene: TRBJ2-1
V gene: TRBV7-8
D gene: .
clone size: .
CDR3 protein: CASSLQGSAYNEQFF
CDR3 DNA: TGTGCCAGCAGCTTGCAGGGGTCGGCCTACAATGAGCAGTTCTTC

J gene: TRBJ1-5
V gene: TRBV6-5
D gene: .
clone size: .
CDR3 protein: CASSYGGSNQPQHF
CDR3 DNA: TGTGCCAGCAGTTACGGCGGTAGCAATCAGCCCCAGCATTTT

J gene: TRBJ2-1
V gene: TRBV5-4
D gene: .
clone size: once
CDR3 protein: CASSLLVSSYNEQFF
CDR3 DNA: TGTGCCAGCAGCCTCCTAGTTAGCTCCTACAATGAGCAGTTCTTC

J gene: TRBJ2-3
V gene: TRBV6-5
D gene: .
clone size: .
CDR3 protein: CASIGTDTQYF
CDR3 DNA: TGTGCCAGCATCGGCACAGATACGCAGTATTTT

J gene: TRBJ2-5
V gene: TRBV20-1
D gene: .
clone size: .
CDR3 protein: CSASSGGQGTQYF
CDR3 DNA: TGCAGTGCTAGTTCGGGGGGCCAGGGAACCCAGTACTTC

J gene: TRBJ2-1
V gene: TRBV10-1
D gene: TRBD2
clone size: .
CDR3 protein: CASSERTSKIYEQFF
CDR3 DNA: TGCGCCAGCAGTGAACGGACTAGCAAGATCTATGAGCAGTTCTTC

J gene: TRBJ1-2
V gene: TRBV6-6
D gene: TRBD1
clone size: few
CDR3 protein: CASSPLRGTVNHYGYTF
CDR3 DNA: TGTGCCAGCAGTCCCCTCCGCGGGACAGTTAACCACTATGGCTACACCTTC